The 31 T cell receptor beta chains given below trace back to one sample, sequenced in a study of tumor-infiltrating lymphocytes in primary liver carcinoma. Researchers drew blood RNA from unsorted whole blood and extracted germline DNA as well. The investigators made TCR beta cDNA from roughly 0.45 ug total RNA, using a constant-region primer. Libraries for TCR beta were built through three nested multiplex PCR rounds, which together made up a slightly modified ARM-PCR procedure. For roughly 10 cycles apiece, the opening two PCR rounds ran with TRBV1-TRBV30 forward primers and a C-beta reverse primer. Using its own MiXCR run on the multiplex PCR reads, TCRdb lists one record per CDR3 protein. The table includes 300,000 to 350,000 distinct CDR3 sequences, about 61% detected once. The sequenced sample consisted of peripheral blood. These receptors all stem from a man aged 35 to 55 with primary liver carcinoma and hepatitis B virus infection.

This clonotype was recorded at least ten times. V gene TRBV4-2 combines with J gene TRBJ2-1; D is perhaps TRBD1 or TRBD2 (6 bases each). Germline loops: CDR1 LGHNA, CDR2 YNFKEQ. The V gene lost 0 bases and the J gene lost 4 bases, with 13 bases spanning the gap. The CDR3 is 16 residues long. The CDR3 bases are TGTGCCAGCAGCCAAGATGGAACAGGGAGGTACAATGAGCAGTTCTTC. The encoded protein is CASSQDGTGRYNEQFF.

For this clonotype: Its ends do not fully match the called genes, so a read error is possible. The CDR3 protein is CTSRTGSGRAADTQYF. The CDR3 nucleotides are TGTACCAGCAGAACGGGTAGTGGGAGGGCGGCAGATACGCAGTATTTT. The rearrangement joins TRBV11-2 to TRBJ2-3; 7 nucleotides match TRBD2. The CDR3 is made up of 16 amino acids. Germline assignment: CDR1 SGHAT and CDR2 FQNNGV.

CDR3 DNA sequence: TGCGCCAGCAGCTTGGGCGGGACTGGCATTTCAGATACGCAGTATTTT. This encodes CASSLGGTGISDTQYF. The rearrangement uses TRBV5-1 and TRBJ2-3, with D maybe TRBD2 (6 bases). The germline CDR1 and CDR2 sequences are SGHRS and YFSETQ. V shed 0 bases and J shed 4 bases, with 15 bases lying between them. The CDR3 runs to 16 residues.

The J gene is TRBJ2-5, the V gene TRBV11-2; unclear D gene. The last part of the DNA fits TRBJ2-1 better; the J call may be wrong. Germline V lookup: CDR1 SGHAT, CDR2 FQNNGV. This CDR3 region has 14 residues. The CDR3 loop is CASSSQTGCTEQFF. The CDR3 bases are TGTGCCAGCAGCTCCCAGACTGGGTGCACTGAGCAGTTCTTC.

On this clonotype itself: In this CDR3 the conserved last residue, phenylalanine or tryptophan, is missing, so a read error is likely. Written as DNA, the CDR3 is TGTGCCAGCAGCATCAGACAGGGGGCGAGGGACTACGAGCAGTACTCC. Amino acids: CASSIRQGARDYEQYS. The rearrangement links TRBV11-2 to TRBJ2-7, with 10 bases fitting TRBD1. Germline V gene data show CDR1 as SGHAT and CDR2 as FQNNGV. The CDR3 is 16 residues long. V was pared by 5 bases and J by 3 bases, with 10 bases of the junction left unmatched.

The chain links TRBV11-2 to TRBJ2-3; D is ambiguous. V lost 1 base to trimming and J lost 2 bases, with 7 bases between them. From germline, CDR1 is SGHAT and CDR2 FQNNGV. This CDR3 is 14 amino acids long. As DNA, the CDR3 is TGTGCCAGCAGCTTAGCAGCTATCACAGATACGCAGTATTTT. Its translation is CASSLAAITDTQYF.

The V and J genes are TRBV12-3 or TRBV12-4 and TRBJ2-5; TRBD2 matches 10 bases. The V gene end was trimmed by 4 bases and the J gene end by 11 bases; junction bases not matched to a gene: 16. The CDR3 totals 16 residues. The CDR3 bases are TGTGCCAGCAGTTCCTTAGCGGGAGGTGCGGAAGAGTCTCAGTACTTC. This gives the protein CASSSLAGGAEESQYF.

This clonotype was observed once. The V and J genes are TRBV11-2 and TRBJ2-7, with TRBD2 identical over 11 bases. The CDR3 has 16 amino acids. Unmatched junction bases numbered 15, after V lost 6 bases and J lost 8 bases. CDR1 and CDR2 from the germline V gene are SGHAT and FQNNGV. In nucleotides, the CDR3 is TGTGCCAGCAGTCCCGTGCAACTAGCGGGAGTTTGCAAGCAGTACTTC. Residues: CASSPVQLAGVCKQYF.

The rearrangement joins TRBV11-1 to TRBJ2-7; 9 nucleotides match TRBD2. With V trimmed by 7 bases and J by 3 bases, 10 bases remained unmatched. Germline V CDR1 and CDR2: SGHAT, FQDESV (reference sequence). This CDR3 is 15 amino acids long. The CDR3 reads CASIGREGSFYEQYV. The CDR3 region has the DNA TGTGCCAGCATCGGGCGGGAGGGCTCGTTCTACGAGCAGTACGTC.

Comments on this clonotype: This could be a read error, since a much larger clone is one nucleotide away. The gene calls are TRBV29-1 and TRBJ1-2; D perhaps matches TRBD1 (6 bases). CDR1 and CDR2 from the germline V gene are SQVTM and ANQGSEA. The CDR3 is 14 residues long. CDR3 bases: TGCAGCGTTCGGCCGCAGGGGCCTTTTTATGACTACACCTTC. This codes for CSVRPQGPFYDYTF.

Regarding this clonotype: A single base separates this from a much larger clone, so it may be a read error. V and J are TRBV6-5 and TRBJ2-7; 9 bases align to TRBD1. The CDR3 is 11 residues long. Per germline, CDR1 MNHEY and CDR2 SVGAGI. The CDR3: CASSTGGEQCF. The CDR3 DNA sequence: TGTGCCAGCAGTACAGGGGGCGAGCAGTGCTTC.

About this clonotype: The junction departs from germline at one end; a sequencing error may be responsible. The chain recombines TRBV4-1 with TRBJ2-3; D perhaps matches TRBD2 (5 bases). Per germline, CDR1 MGHRA and CDR2 YSYEKL. The CDR3 sequence is 17 residues long. The CDR3 region is CDSSRRGDGSFSDTQYF. The CDR3 nucleotides read TGCGACAGCAGCCGCCGGGGTGATGGGAGTTTTTCAGATACGCAGTATTTT.

Regarding this clonotype: A read error may be the cause here, since a much bigger clone is one base away. The chain links TRBV6-5 to TRBJ1-4; D is perhaps TRBD1 (5 bases). Germline assignment: CDR1 MNHEY and CDR2 SVGAGI. The CDR3 length is 14 residues. The CDR3 sequence is CASSSTATNEKPFF. The CDR3 nucleotides are TGTGCCAGCAGTTCGACAGCAACTAATGAAAAACCGTTTTTT.

For this clonotype: This may be a read error: a much more frequent sequence differs by one nucleotide. The gene calls are TRBV6-5 and TRBJ2-7, with TRBD2 identical over 9 bases. Germline V gene sequence: CDR1 MNHEY, CDR2 SVGAGI. The junction had 8 bases not matched to a gene; V was cut back by 2 bases and J by 6 bases. CDR3 length: 15 residues. The CDR3: CASSYRLAEGFEQYF. The DNA for the CDR3 is TGTGCCAGCAGTTACCGACTAGCGGAGGGTTTCGAGCAGTACTTC.

About this clonotype itself: The conserved phenylalanine or tryptophan is not found at the CDR3 terminus, so this likely reflects a read error. This chain links TRBV11-2 with TRBJ2-1; D is possibly TRBD2 (5 bases). Germline V lookup: CDR1 SGHAT, CDR2 FQNNGV. The CDR3 spans 17 residues. The germline V and J ends were trimmed by 0 bases and 6 bases, with 18 bases remaining between them. This chain's CDR3 is CASSLDFSGGSGNEQFL. As DNA, the CDR3 is TGTGCCAGCAGCTTAGATTTTTCAGGTGGGAGCGGCAATGAGCAGTTCCTC.

About this clonotype: Lacking the conserved final phenylalanine or tryptophan, this CDR3 likely reflects a read error. The rearrangement links TRBV11-2 to TRBJ2-1; maybe TRBD2 (5 bases). Germline loops: CDR1 SGHAT, CDR2 FQNNGV. This CDR3 is built from 15 residues. V dropped 6 bases and J dropped 8 bases, with 20 bases sitting between them. The CDR3 DNA reads as TGTGCCAGCAGGTTGGACTGGTTGGCGTACGATGAGCAGTTCCTC. As protein: CASRLDWLAYDEQFL.

A note on this clonotype: A read error may be the cause here, since a much bigger clone is one base away. The V gene is TRBV6-1, the J gene TRBJ2-6; D possibly corresponds to TRBD1 (5 bases). CDR3 length: 15 amino acids. Germline assignment: CDR1 MNHNS and CDR2 SASEGT. The CDR3 DNA reads TGTGCCAGCAGTGAAGCATGGGGCTCCCTCAACGTCATGACTTTC. Translating it yields CASSEAWGSLNVMTF.

The chain recombines TRBV5-5 with TRBJ2-7, with 9 bases lining up with TRBD2. Unmatched junction bases numbered 7, after V lost 0 bases and J lost 6 bases. The CDR3 totals 15 residues. Germline values: CDR1 SGHKS, CDR2 YYEKEE (reference sequence). The CDR3: CASSLEGGRAFEQYF. CDR3 bases: TGTGCCAGCAGCTTGGAAGGCGGGAGGGCTTTCGAGCAGTACTTC.

In regard to this clonotype: This sequence may be a read error, since a much larger clone differs from it by one base. The chain employs TRBV12-3 or TRBV12-4 and TRBJ2-7; TRBD2 matches 8 bases. This CDR3 spans 14 amino acids. The trim removed 5 bases at V and 7 bases at J, leaving 10 bases unmatched. The CDR3 region is CASSEDPGGREQYF. The CDR3 coding sequence is TGTGCCAGCAGTGAAGACCCTGGCGGGAGGGAGCAGTACTTC.

This clonotype is a singleton in its sample. The chain employs TRBV20-1 and TRBJ1-2; a possible D gene is TRBD1 (5 bases). CDR3 length equals 16 residues. V shed 1 base and J shed 3 bases, with 18 bases lying between them. Germline V CDR1 and CDR2: DFQATT, SNEGSKA (reference sequence). In nucleotides, the CDR3 is TGCAGTGCTAGAGGACATAAGGAGGGGCGAGACTATGGCTACACCTTC. This translates into CSARGHKEGRDYGYTF.

With regard to this clonotype: An end of the junction does not agree with germline; a read error may underlie this. CDR3 in amino acids: CASSLVVAGGYEQFF. CDR3 sequence (DNA): TGTGCCAGCAGCTTAGTAGTAGCGGGAGGCTATGAGCAGTTTTTC. The J gene is TRBJ2-1, the V gene TRBV11-2; 10 bases are shared with TRBD2. Germline loops: CDR1 SGHAT, CDR2 FQNNGV. This CDR3 is built from 15 residues.

The gene calls are TRBV12-3 or TRBV12-4 and TRBJ2-1, with TRBD2 identical over 14 bases. The CDR3 is 17 amino acids. Trimming removed 6 bases from V and 6 bases from J; junction bases left unmatched: 10. The CDR3 region has the DNA TGTGCCAGCAGCAATCCCGGACTAGCGGGAGGAGCCAATGAGCAGTTCTTC. Its protein is CASSNPGLAGGANEQFF.

The CDR3 sequence: CASSCWGHEQFF. As DNA, the CDR3 is TGTGCCAGCAGCTGCTGGGGTCATGAGCAGTTCTTC. The chain uses TRBV5-5 and TRBJ2-1; D remains unclear. Germline CDR1 SGHKS, CDR2 YYEKEE (reference sequence). Trimming cost V 3 bases and J 8 bases, with 9 bases left between them. This CDR3 is built from 12 residues.

As for this clonotype: The junction differs from germline at one of its ends, possibly a read error. This sequence joins TRBV6-2 or TRBV6-3 and TRBJ1-5; 7 bases are a match to TRBD1. The length of the CDR3 is 16 residues. Germline V gene lookup returns CDR1 MNHEY and CDR2 SVGEGT. The chain's CDR3 is CVSSSLGTENNQSQHF. For the CDR3, the DNA is TGTGTCAGCAGTTCCCTTGGGACAGAAAATAATCAGTCCCAGCATTTT.

As concerns this clonotype: A much larger clone lies one base from this, so it may be a read error. The chain joins TRBV6-1 to TRBJ1-6; possible D gene TRBD1, 6 bases. The germline V gene encodes CDR1 MNHNS and CDR2 SASEGT. This CDR3 has 15 amino acids. The ends were cut back, 7 bases at V and 7 bases at J, with 17 bases in the middle. CDR3 protein: CASTSRGRGNSPLHF. DNA for the CDR3: TGTGCCAGCACCTCTAGAGGCAGGGGAAATTCACCCCTCCACTTT.

For this clonotype: With a much larger clone just one base away, this may be a read error. The gene calls are TRBV29-1 and TRBJ2-5; D not resolved. The CDR3 is 10 amino acids. CDR1 and CDR2 from the germline V gene are SQVTM and ANQGSEA. The chain's CDR3 is CGVDQETQYF. As DNA, the CDR3 is TGCGGCGTAGATCAAGAGACCCAGTACTTC.

This clonotype has a count of ten or more. The chain couples TRBV11-1 to TRBJ2-7; 7 bases fit TRBD1. The CDR3 covers 15 residues. CDR1 is SGHAT and CDR2 is FQDESV in the germline V gene (reference sequence). Trimming took 5 bases from V and 2 from J; bases not matched to a gene: 9. In DNA, the CDR3 is TGTGCCAGCAGCGCCCGACAGGGTTCAACCTACGAGCAGTACTTC. It translates to CASSARQGSTYEQYF. The complete variable domain, with remaining parts taken from reference TRBV11-1 and TRBJ2-7, reads EAEVAQSPRYKITEKSQAVAFWCDPISGHATLYWYRQILGQGPELLVQFQDESVVDDSQLPKDRFSAERLKGVDSTLKIQPAELGDSAMYLCASSARQGSTYEQYFGPGTRLTVT.

This chain joins TRBV24-1 and TRBJ2-1, with TRBD2 identical over 7 bases. Losses at the gene ends were 3 bases for V and 0 bases for J; bases not matched to a gene: 4. Per the germline V gene, CDR1 is KGHDR and CDR2 is SFDVKD. This CDR3 comprises 16 residues. CDR3 sequence: CATSDELAGSYNEQFF. The CDR3 DNA follows: TGTGCCACCAGTGATGAGTTAGCGGGCTCCTACAATGAGCAGTTCTTC.

V usage is TRBV11-2 and J usage is TRBJ2-1, with D maybe TRBD2 (5 bases). This CDR3 contains 16 residues. The V gene lost 4 bases and the J gene lost 7 bases, with 20 bases spanning the gap. Germline values: CDR1 SGHAT, CDR2 FQNNGV. The CDR3 reads CASSWTDGKVCNEQFF. The CDR3 bases are TGTGCCAGCAGCTGGACGGACGGGAAGGTCTGTAATGAGCAGTTCTTC.

Remarks on this clonotype: One junction end does not reproduce the germline sequence, and a read error may be involved. This rearrangement joins TRBV4-1 to TRBJ1-6; no reliable D call. Germline V gene sequence: CDR1 MGHRA, CDR2 YSYEKL. The CDR3 is 15 amino acids. Written as DNA, the CDR3 is TGCGCCAGCAGCCGGAGGGAATGGGGAGCCTCACCCATCCACTTT. This encodes CASSRREWGASPIHF.

As to this clonotype: At one boundary the junction diverges from the germline segment, which might be a read error. This CDR3 is CTSKETVNTEAFF. The CDR3 bases are TGTACCAGCAAAGAGACAGTGAACACTGAAGCTTTCTTT. V is TRBV7-9 and J is TRBJ1-1; D possibly corresponds to TRBD1 (5 bases). The CDR3 runs 13 residues. Per germline, CDR1 SEHNR and CDR2 FQNEAQ (reference sequence).